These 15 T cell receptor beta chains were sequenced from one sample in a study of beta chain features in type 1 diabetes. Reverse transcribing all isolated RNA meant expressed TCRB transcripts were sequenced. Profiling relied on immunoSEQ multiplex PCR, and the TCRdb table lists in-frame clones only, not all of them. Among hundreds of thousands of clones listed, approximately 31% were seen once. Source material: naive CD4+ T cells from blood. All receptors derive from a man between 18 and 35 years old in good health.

The CDR3 DNA reads TGTGCCAGCAGCTTGAAGGGCGTAAGCACAGATACGCAGTATTTT. It yields the protein CASSLKGVSTDTQYF. V usage is TRBV5-4 and J usage is TRBJ2-3; D remains unclear. This CDR3 comprises 15 residues. V lost 1 base and J 0 bases, leaving 9 bases between the germline ends. Germline V gene lookup returns CDR1 SGHNT and CDR2 YYREEE (reference sequence). The whole variable domain, filled in from reference TRBV5-4 and TRBJ2-3, reads ETGVTQSPTHLIKTRGQQVTLRCSSQSGHNTVSWYQQALGQGPQFIFQYYREEENGRGNFPPRFSGLQFPNYSSELNVNALELDDSALYLCASSLKGVSTDTQYFGPGTRLTVL.

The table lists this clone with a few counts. The CDR3 here is CASSPPAYEQYF. In DNA, the CDR3 is TGTGCCAGCAGCCCCCCAGCGTACGAGCAGTACTTC. The rearrangement links TRBV4-2 to TRBJ2-7; D ambiguous. CDR3 length: 12 amino acids. V lost 4 bases and J 4 bases, leaving 8 bases between the germline ends. The V gene's germline CDR1 is LGHNA and CDR2 YNFKEQ.

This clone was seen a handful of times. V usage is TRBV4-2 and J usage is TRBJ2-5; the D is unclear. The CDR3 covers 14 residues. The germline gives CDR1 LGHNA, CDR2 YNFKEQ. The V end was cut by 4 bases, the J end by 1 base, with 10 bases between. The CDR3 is CASSPEKLQETQYF. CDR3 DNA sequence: TGTGCCAGCAGCCCCGAGAAGCTCCAAGAGACCCAGTACTTC.

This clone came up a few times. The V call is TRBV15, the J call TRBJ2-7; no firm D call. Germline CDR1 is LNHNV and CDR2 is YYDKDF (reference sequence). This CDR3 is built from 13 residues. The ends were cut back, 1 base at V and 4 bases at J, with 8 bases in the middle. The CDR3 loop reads CATSRGEIYEQYF. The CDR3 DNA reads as TGTGCCACCAGCAGAGGTGAGATATACGAGCAGTACTTC.

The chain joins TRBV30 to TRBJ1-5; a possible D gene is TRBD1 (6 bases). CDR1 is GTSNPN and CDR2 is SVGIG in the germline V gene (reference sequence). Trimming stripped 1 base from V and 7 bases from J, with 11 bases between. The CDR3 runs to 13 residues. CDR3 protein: CAWSDRERQPQHF. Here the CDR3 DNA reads TGTGCCTGGAGTGACAGGGAAAGGCAGCCCCAGCATTTT.

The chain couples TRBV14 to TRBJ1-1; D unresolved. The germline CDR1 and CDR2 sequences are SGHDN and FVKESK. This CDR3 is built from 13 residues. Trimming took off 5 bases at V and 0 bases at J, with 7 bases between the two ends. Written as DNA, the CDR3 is TGTGCCAGCAGCAACACAGTGAACACTGAAGCTTTCTTT. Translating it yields CASSNTVNTEAFF.

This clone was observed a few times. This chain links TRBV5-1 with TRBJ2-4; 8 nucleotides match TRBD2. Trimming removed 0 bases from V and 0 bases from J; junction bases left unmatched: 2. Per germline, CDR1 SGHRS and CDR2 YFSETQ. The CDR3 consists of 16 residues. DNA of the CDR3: TGCGCCAGCAGCTTGGCTAGCGGGTTAGCCAAAAACATTCAGTACTTC. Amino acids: CASSLASGLAKNIQYF.

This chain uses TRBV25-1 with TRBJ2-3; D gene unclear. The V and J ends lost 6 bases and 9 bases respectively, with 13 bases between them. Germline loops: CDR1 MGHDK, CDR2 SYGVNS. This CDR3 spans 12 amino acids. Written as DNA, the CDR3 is TGTGCCAGCAGCCCGGTGGGGTGGACGCAGTATTTT. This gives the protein CASSPVGWTQYF.

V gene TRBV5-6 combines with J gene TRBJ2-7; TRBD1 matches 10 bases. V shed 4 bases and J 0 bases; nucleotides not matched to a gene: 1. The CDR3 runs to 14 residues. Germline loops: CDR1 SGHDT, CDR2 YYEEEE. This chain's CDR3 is CASSGDRGSYEQYF. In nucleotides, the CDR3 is TGTGCCAGCAGCGGGGACAGGGGCTCCTACGAGCAGTACTTC.

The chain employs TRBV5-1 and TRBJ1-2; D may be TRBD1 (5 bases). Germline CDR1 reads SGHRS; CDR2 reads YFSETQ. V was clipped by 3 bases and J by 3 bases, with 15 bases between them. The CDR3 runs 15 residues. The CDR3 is CASSSATGGHYGYTF. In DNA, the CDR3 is TGCGCCAGCAGCTCCGCGACCGGGGGACACTATGGCTACACCTTC.

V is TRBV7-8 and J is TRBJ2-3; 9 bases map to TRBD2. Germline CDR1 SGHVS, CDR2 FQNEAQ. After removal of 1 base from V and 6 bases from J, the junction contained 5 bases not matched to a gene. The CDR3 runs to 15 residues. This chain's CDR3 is CASSLVFSGSDTQYF. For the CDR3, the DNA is TGTGCCAGCAGCTTAGTCTTTAGCGGGAGCGATACGCAGTATTTT.

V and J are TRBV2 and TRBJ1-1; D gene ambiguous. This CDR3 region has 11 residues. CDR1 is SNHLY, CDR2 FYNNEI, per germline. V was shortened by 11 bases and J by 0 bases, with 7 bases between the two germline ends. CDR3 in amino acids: CAGELNTEAFF. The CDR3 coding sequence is TGTGCCGGAGAATTGAACACTGAAGCTTTCTTT.

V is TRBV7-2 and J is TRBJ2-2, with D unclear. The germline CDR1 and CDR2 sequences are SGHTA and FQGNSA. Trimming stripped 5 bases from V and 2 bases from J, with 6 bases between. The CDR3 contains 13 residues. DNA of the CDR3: TGTGCCAGCAGCACTGCCAACACCGGGGAGCTGTTTTTT. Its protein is CASSTANTGELFF.

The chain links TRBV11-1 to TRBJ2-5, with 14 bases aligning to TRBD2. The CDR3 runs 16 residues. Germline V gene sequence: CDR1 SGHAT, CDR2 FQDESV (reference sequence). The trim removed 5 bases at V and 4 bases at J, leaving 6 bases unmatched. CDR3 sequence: CASSTTGTSGRETQYF. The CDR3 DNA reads TGTGCCAGCAGCACGACCGGGACTAGCGGGAGAGAGACCCAGTACTTC. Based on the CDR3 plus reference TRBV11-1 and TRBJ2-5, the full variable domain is EAEVAQSPRYKITEKSQAVAFWCDPISGHATLYWYRQILGQGPELLVQFQDESVVDDSQLPKDRFSAERLKGVDSTLKIQPAELGDSAMYLCASSTTGTSGRETQYFGPGTRLLVL.

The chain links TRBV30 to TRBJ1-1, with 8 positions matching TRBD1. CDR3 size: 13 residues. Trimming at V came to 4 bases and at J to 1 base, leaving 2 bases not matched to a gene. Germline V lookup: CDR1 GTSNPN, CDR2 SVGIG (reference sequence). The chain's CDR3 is CAWTQGANTEAFF. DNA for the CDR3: TGTGCCTGGACCCAGGGGGCGAACACTGAAGCTTTCTTT.